Listed here are 11 T cell receptor beta chains from one sample, sequenced in a study of cytomegalovirus exposure and HLA in healthy donors (dated by TCRdb to 2015 to 2018). The receptor library was made with the immunoSEQ multiplex PCR assay. For the multiplex PCR, a mixture combining 60 forward primers for TCR Vbeta segments and 13 reverse primers for TCR Jbeta segments was used. TCRdb's version of the immuneACCESS table is confined to in-frame rearrangements and falls short of the full clone set. An unresolved V gene accounts for under half of the shortfall where checked; the remainder is of unknown origin. The sample table on file contains 100,000 to 150,000 clones. Around 2.7% of the sample rests with the top ten. Sequencing used PBMCs. The receptors were sampled from a young man in good health and CMV-seronegative.

The CDR3 bases are TGTGCCTGGAGTTTCTTAGTGACAACTAGCGGGAGTGAGCAGTTCTTC. Residues: CAWSFLVTTSGSEQFF. The J gene is TRBJ2-1, the V gene TRBV30, with 11 nucleotides matching TRBD2. The CDR3 consists of 16 residues. V gave up 2 bases and J gave up 9 bases; unmatched junction bases: 12. Germline V gives CDR1 GTSNPN, CDR2 SVGIG (reference sequence).

V gene TRBV19 combines with J gene TRBJ2-6, with D possibly TRBD2 on 5 matching bases. CDR1 and CDR2 from the germline V gene are LNHDA and SQIVND (reference sequence). With 3 bases removed from V and 9 bases from J, the gap between germline ends came to 24 bases. This CDR3 is 18 amino acids long. Here the CDR3 reads CASSIRSESYYEGNVLTF. Here the CDR3 DNA reads TGTGCCAGTAGTATTAGGTCGGAGTCATACTATGAGGGCAACGTCCTGACTTTC. The full variable domain, rest sourced from reference TRBV19 and TRBJ2-6, is DGGITQSPKYLFRKEGQNVTLSCEQNLNHDAMYWYRQDPGQGLRLIYYSQIVNDFQKGDIAEGYSVSREKKESFPLTVTSAQKNPTAFYLCASSIRSESYYEGNVLTFGAGSRLTVL.

The genes are TRBV7-9 and TRBJ1-2; 8 bases are shared with TRBD1. Germline-derived CDR1 and CDR2 are SEHNR and FQNEAQ (reference sequence). The trim removed 5 bases at V and 6 bases at J, leaving 11 bases unmatched. The CDR3 runs to 15 residues. CDR3 sequence reads: CASSLPTGVIDGYTF. CDR3 coding DNA: TGTGCCAGCAGCCTACCGACAGGGGTAATCGATGGCTACACCTTC.

The chain recombines TRBV6-6 with TRBJ1-2; maybe TRBD1 (5 bases). Trimming left V 5 bases short and J 3 bases short, with 10 bases between. The CDR3 spans 13 residues. CDR1 is MNHNY, CDR2 SVGAGI, per germline (reference sequence). The CDR3: CASSTLQDYGYTF. The CDR3 DNA reads TGTGCCAGCAGTACCTTACAGGACTATGGCTACACCTTC.

The CDR3 reads CASNPSVASTDTQYF. CDR3 sequence (DNA): TGTGCCAGTAACCCTAGCGTTGCTAGCACAGATACGCAGTATTTT. The chain combines TRBV19 with TRBJ2-3, with D tentatively TRBD2 (6 bases). Per germline, CDR1 LNHDA and CDR2 SQIVND (reference sequence). The CDR3 has 15 amino acids. V was clipped by 7 bases and J by 0 bases, with 14 bases between them.

This chain links TRBV28 with TRBJ1-4; no reliable D call. This CDR3 spans 14 amino acids. Germline V CDR1 and CDR2: MDHEN, SYDVKM. V gave up 5 bases and J gave up 6 bases, with 13 bases separating them. The chain's CDR3 is CASSHGGFDEKLFF. The DNA for the CDR3 is TGTGCCAGCAGTCACGGCGGTTTCGATGAAAAACTGTTTTTT.

V is TRBV19 and J is TRBJ2-2, with D perhaps TRBD1 (5 bases). The germline CDR1 and CDR2 sequences are LNHDA and SQIVND (reference sequence). The CDR3 length is 16 residues. With 5 bases removed from V and 0 bases from J, the gap between germline ends came to 13 bases. In DNA, the CDR3 is TGTGCCAGTAGTTTCGGACACCGAGCGAACACCGGGGAGCTGTTTTTT. This translates into CASSFGHRANTGELFF.

The chain uses TRBV9 and TRBJ1-2; a possible D gene is TRBD1 (5 bases). The CDR3 spans 12 residues. Germline V CDR1 and CDR2: SGDLS, YYNGEE. Trimming removed 3 bases at V and 6 bases at J, with 9 bases between. The CDR3 nucleotides read TGTGCCAGCAGCGCGGGGGTTCATGGCTACACCTTC. It specifies CASSAGVHGYTF. Variable domain in full (rest from reference TRBV9 and TRBJ1-2): DSGVTQTPKHLITATGQRVTLRCSPRSGDLSVYWYQQSLDQGLQFLIQYYNGEERAKGNILERFSAQQFPDLHSELNLSSLELGDSALYFCASSAGVHGYTFGSGTRLTVV.

Here the CDR3 DNA reads TGTGCCAGCAGTTTAATCCTGAATTCACCCCTCCACTTT. Translating gives CASSLILNSPLHF. The chain is built from TRBV28 and TRBJ1-6; D is undetermined. This CDR3 region has 13 residues. V was shortened by 2 bases and J by 7 bases, with 6 bases between the two germline ends. CDR1 and CDR2 from the germline V gene are MDHEN and SYDVKM.

The chain couples TRBV5-1 to TRBJ2-7, with TRBD2 identical over 11 bases. Germline V gene sequence: CDR1 SGHRS, CDR2 YFSETQ. The trim removed 1 base at V and 7 bases at J, leaving 4 bases unmatched. The CDR3 runs 14 residues. The CDR3 region is CASSLTSGSGEQYF. CDR3 sequence (DNA): TGCGCCAGCAGCTTGACTAGCGGGAGTGGAGAGCAGTACTTC. The full variable domain, with the rest looked up from reference TRBV5-1 and TRBJ2-7, is KAGVTQTPRYLIKTRGQQVTLSCSPISGHRSVSWYQQTPGQGLQFLFEYFSETQRNKGNFPGRFSGRQFSNSRSEMNVSTLELGDSALYLCASSLTSGSGEQYFGPGTRLTVT.

This chain uses TRBV5-4 with TRBJ1-5; the D is unclear. Germline V gene sequence: CDR1 SGHNT, CDR2 YYREEE (reference sequence). The V gene lost 4 bases and the J gene lost 7 bases, with 21 bases spanning the gap. The CDR3 is 16 amino acids. CDR3 region: CASSPLLEGVGQPQHF. The CDR3 DNA reads as TGTGCCAGCAGCCCGTTACTAGAGGGTGTGGGCCAGCCCCAGCATTTT.